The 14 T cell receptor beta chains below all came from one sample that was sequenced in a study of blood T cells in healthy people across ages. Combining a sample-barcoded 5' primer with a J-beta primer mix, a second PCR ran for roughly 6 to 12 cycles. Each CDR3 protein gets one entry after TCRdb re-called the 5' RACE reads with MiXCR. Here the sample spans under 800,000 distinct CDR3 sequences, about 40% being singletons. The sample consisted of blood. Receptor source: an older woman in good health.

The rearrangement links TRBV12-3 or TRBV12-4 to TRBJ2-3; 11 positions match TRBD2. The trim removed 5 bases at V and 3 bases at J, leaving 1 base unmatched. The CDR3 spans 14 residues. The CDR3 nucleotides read TGTGCCAGCAGTGGACTAGCGGGTACAGATACGCAGTATTTT. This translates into CASSGLAGTDTQYF.

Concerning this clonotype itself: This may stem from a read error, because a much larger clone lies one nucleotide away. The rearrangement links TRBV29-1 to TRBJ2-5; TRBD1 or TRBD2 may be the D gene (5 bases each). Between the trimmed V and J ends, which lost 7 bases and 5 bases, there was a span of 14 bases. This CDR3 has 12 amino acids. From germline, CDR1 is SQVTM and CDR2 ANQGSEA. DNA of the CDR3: TGCAGCGCCTGGGGGAGCATCGAGACCCAGTACTTC. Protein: CSAWGSIETQYF. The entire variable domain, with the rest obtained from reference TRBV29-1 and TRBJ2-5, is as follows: SAVISQKPSRDICQRGTSLTIQCQVDSQVTMMFWYRQQPGQSLTLIATANQGSEATYESGFVIDKFPISRPNLTFSTLTVSNMSPEDSSIYLCSAWGSIETQYFGPGTRLLVL.

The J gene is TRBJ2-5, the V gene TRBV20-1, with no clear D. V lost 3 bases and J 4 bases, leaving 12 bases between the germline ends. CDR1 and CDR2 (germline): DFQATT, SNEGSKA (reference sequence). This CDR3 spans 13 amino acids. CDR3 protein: CSASPVGGETQYF. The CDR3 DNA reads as TGCAGTGCTAGCCCTGTGGGTGGAGAGACCCAGTACTTC.

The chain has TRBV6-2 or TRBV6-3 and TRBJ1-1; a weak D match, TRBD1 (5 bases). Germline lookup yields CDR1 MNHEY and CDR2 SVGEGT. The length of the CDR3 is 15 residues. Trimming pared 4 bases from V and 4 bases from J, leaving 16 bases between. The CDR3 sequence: CASSFSDGGGTEAFF. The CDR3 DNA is TGTGCCAGCAGTTTTTCGGACGGGGGTGGCACTGAAGCTTTCTTT.

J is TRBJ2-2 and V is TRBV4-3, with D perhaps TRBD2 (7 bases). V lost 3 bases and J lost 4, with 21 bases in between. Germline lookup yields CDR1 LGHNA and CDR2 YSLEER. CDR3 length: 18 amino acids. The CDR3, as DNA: TGCGCCAGCAGCCAGGTTAAAGGGGGGGTTAAGGGCACCGGGGAGCTGTTTTTT. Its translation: CASSQVKGGVKGTGELFF.

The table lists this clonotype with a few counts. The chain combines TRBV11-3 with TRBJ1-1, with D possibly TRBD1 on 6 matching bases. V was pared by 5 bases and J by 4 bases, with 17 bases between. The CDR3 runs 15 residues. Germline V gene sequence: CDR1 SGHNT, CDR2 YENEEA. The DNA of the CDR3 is TGTGCCAGCAGCGCTAATACAGGGTTGGGCACTGAAGCTTTCTTT. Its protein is CASSANTGLGTEAFF.

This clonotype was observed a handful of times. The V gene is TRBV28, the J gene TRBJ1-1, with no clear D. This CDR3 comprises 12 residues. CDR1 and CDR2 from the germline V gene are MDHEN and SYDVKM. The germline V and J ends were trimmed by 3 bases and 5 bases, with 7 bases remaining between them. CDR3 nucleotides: TGTGCCAGCAGTTTGGGTAAAACTGAAGCTTTCTTT. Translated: CASSLGKTEAFF.

The CDR3 DNA follows: TGCGCCAGCAGCCAAGAAGGGGACAGGGGAGGCGTGCAGTACTTC. Its protein is CASSQEGDRGGVQYF. The V and J genes are TRBV4-1 and TRBJ2-7; TRBD1 agrees at 10 bases. The CDR3 consists of 15 residues. V lost 0 bases and J lost 9; bases outside the gene matches: 8. The V gene's germline CDR1 is MGHRA and CDR2 YSYEKL.

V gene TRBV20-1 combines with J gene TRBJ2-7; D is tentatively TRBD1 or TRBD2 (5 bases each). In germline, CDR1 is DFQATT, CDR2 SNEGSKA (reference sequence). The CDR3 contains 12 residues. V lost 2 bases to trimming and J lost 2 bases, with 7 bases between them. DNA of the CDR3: TGCAGTGCTAGAAGGGACCCCTACGAGCAGTACTTC. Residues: CSARRDPYEQYF.

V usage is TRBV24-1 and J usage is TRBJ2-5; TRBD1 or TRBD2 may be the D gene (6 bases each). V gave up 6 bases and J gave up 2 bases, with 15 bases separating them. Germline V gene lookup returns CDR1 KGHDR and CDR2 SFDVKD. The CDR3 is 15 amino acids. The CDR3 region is CATSQVQGGQETQYF. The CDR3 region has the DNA TGTGCCACCAGTCAAGTACAGGGAGGTCAAGAGACCCAGTACTTC.

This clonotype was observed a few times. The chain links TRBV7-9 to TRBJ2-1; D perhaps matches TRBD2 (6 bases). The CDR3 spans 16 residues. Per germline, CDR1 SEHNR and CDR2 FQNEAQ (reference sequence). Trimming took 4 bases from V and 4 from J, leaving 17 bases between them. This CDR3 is CASSSSFGGDYNEQFF. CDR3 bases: TGTGCCAGCAGCTCCTCCTTCGGGGGAGATTACAATGAGCAGTTCTTC.

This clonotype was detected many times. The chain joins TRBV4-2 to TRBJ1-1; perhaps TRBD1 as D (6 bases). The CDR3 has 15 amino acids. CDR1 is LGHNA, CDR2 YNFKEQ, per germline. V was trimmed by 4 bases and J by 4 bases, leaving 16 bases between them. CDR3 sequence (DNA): TGTGCCAGCAGCCGAGAATTAGGGGACACCACTGAAGCTTTCTTT. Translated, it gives CASSRELGDTTEAFF.

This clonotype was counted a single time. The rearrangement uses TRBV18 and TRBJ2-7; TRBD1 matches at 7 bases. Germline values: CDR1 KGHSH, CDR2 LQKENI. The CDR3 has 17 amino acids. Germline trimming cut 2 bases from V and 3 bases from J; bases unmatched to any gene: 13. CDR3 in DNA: TGTGCCAGCTCACCATACGCCGACAGGGTGCAAGTCTACGAGCAGTACTTC. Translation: CASSPYADRVQVYEQYF.

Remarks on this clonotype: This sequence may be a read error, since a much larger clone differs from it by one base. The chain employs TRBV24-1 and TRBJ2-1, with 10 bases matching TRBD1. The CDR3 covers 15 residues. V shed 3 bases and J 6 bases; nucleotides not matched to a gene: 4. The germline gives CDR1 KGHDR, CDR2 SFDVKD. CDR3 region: CATSDVGQGSNEQFF. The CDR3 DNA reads TGTGCCACCAGTGATGTGGGACAGGGGAGCAATGAGCAGTTCTTC.